This T cell receptor beta chain was captured in a study of shared clonotypes between healthy human individuals. Germline assignment: CDR1 SGHRS and CDR2 YFSETQ. V gave up 1 base and J gave up 6 bases; unmatched junction bases: 18. This CDR3 is built from 20 residues. Repertoires were generated with immunoSEQ multiplex PCR, while TCRdb's copy carries only in-frame clones and drops some. The sample includes 2.5 million or so clones, roughly nine tenths seen only once; the top ten take roughly 0.14%. The specimen was naive CD4+ T cells sorted from blood. The subset here: CD45RA+ positively selected. The chain recombines TRBV5-1 with TRBJ2-2; 10 bases map to TRBD2. The clonotype comes from a man between 18 and 35 years old in good health. The CDR3 coding sequence is TGCGCCAGCAGCTTGCGCCCATCCACCACTAGCGGGACTTCCCCCGGGGAGCTGTTTTTT. It encodes CASSLRPSTTSGTSPGELFF.